Presented here are 20 T cell receptor beta chains from one specimen sequenced in a study of cytomegalovirus exposure and HLA in healthy donors (dated by TCRdb to the late 2010s). Libraries were made using the immunoSEQ multiplex PCR assay. For the multiplex PCR, a mixture combining 60 forward primers for TCR Vbeta segments and 13 reverse primers for TCR Jbeta segments was used. TCRdb limited this immuneACCESS table to in-frame rearrangements with V and J called. A share of clones is missing; checked studies link under half to unresolved V genes, and the rest is unexplained. The sample profile shows about 130,000 clones; 17% of them were found once. Together, the top ten hold about 3% of the sample. The sample comprised PBMCs. The receptors here all came from a female donor in good health and CMV-seropositive.

In this sample, this clone turned up a few times. The J gene is TRBJ2-7, the V gene TRBV2; maybe TRBD2 (7 bases). Germline values: CDR1 SNHLY, CDR2 FYNNEI. With 7 bases removed from V and 3 bases from J, the gap between germline ends came to 16 bases. The CDR3 runs 14 residues. The CDR3 sequence: CASTWEGHRYEQYF. The CDR3 region has the DNA TGTGCCAGCACGTGGGAGGGACACCGCTACGAGCAGTACTTC. The variable domain in full, with the rest retrieved from reference TRBV2 and TRBJ2-7, is EPEVTQTPSHQVTQMGQEVILRCVPISNHLYFYWYRQILGQKVEFLVSFYNNEISEKSEIFDDQFSVERPDGSNFTLKIRSTKLEDSAMYFCASTWEGHRYEQYFGPGTRLTVT.

The chain has TRBV2 and TRBJ2-3; 7 bases align to TRBD2. V lost 1 base, J lost 7 bases, and 5 bases stayed unmatched. The V gene's germline CDR1 is SNHLY and CDR2 FYNNEI. The CDR3 loop spans 14 amino acids. The CDR3 spells CASSEDPSGNTQYF. The CDR3 bases are TGTGCCAGCAGTGAAGATCCTAGCGGAAATACGCAGTATTTT. The full variable domain, its missing parts supplied by reference TRBV2 and TRBJ2-3, is EPEVTQTPSHQVTQMGQEVILRCVPISNHLYFYWYRQILGQKVEFLVSFYNNEISEKSEIFDDQFSVERPDGSNFTLKIRSTKLEDSAMYFCASSEDPSGNTQYFGPGTRLTVL.

The chain combines TRBV7-6 with TRBJ1-3; a possible D gene is TRBD1 (5 bases). Germline CDR1 and CDR2: SGHVS and FNYEAQ. This CDR3 region has 17 residues. The V end was cut by 5 bases, the J end by 0 bases, with 17 bases between. Here the CDR3 reads CASSPIRPDSSGNTIYF. DNA for the CDR3: TGTGCCAGCAGCCCCATTAGACCCGACAGCTCTGGAAACACCATATATTTT.

The J gene is TRBJ2-3, the V gene TRBV15, with D possibly being TRBD1 (5 bases). The CDR3 is made up of 13 amino acids. CDR1 and CDR2 from the germline V gene are LNHNV and YYDKDF (reference sequence). Trimming removed 8 bases from V and 8 bases from J, with 17 bases in between. CDR3 sequence (DNA): TGTGCCACCGCCCCCAGGGTAGCCACTACGCAGTATTTT. Amino acids: CATAPRVATTQYF.

This chain joins TRBV5-1 and TRBJ2-7, with D maybe TRBD2 (6 bases). The CDR3 is made up of 14 amino acids. The germline CDR1 and CDR2 sequences are SGHRS and YFSETQ. Trimming stripped 4 bases from V and 5 bases from J, with 16 bases between. The CDR3 DNA is TGCGCCAGCAGCGTCGGGGGACTTCGGCACGAGCAGTACTTC. Translating it yields CASSVGGLRHEQYF.

This clone has a handful of counts. The rearrangement links TRBV28 to TRBJ2-7; TRBD2 aligns across 9 bases. The germline V gene has CDR1 MDHEN and CDR2 SYDVKM. Trimming removed 5 bases from V and 2 bases from J; junction bases left unmatched: 4. The CDR3 has 14 residues. As DNA, the CDR3 is TGTGCCAGCAGTCTACTAGCGGGTCCCTACGAGCAGTACTTC. This sequence encodes CASSLLAGPYEQYF.

This clone occurred once. The chain employs TRBV6-5 and TRBJ1-2, with D perhaps matching TRBD1 (6 bases). CDR1 MNHEY and CDR2 SVGAGI come from the germline V gene. The ends were cut back, 7 bases at V and 7 bases at J, with 22 bases in the middle. This CDR3 is 15 amino acids long. The CDR3 protein is CASTSGAGDGVGYTF. The CDR3, as DNA: TGTGCCAGCACCTCCGGGGCAGGGGATGGGGTTGGCTACACCTTC.

A few counts support this clone. CDR3 sequence reads: CASSRQGASTEAFF. For the CDR3, the DNA is TGTGCCAGCAGTAGACAGGGGGCTAGCACTGAAGCTTTCTTT. The V gene is TRBV27, the J gene TRBJ1-1; 10 nucleotides match TRBD1. CDR1 is MNHEY and CDR2 is SMNVEV in the germline V gene (reference sequence). The CDR3 contains 14 residues. The junction had 4 bases not matched to a gene; V was cut back by 5 bases and J by 4 bases.

CDR3 protein: CASSYDLSGEQFF. The CDR3 DNA reads TGTGCCAGCAGTTACGACCTTAGCGGCGAGCAGTTCTTC. The rearrangement joins TRBV6-6 to TRBJ2-1; weak D call: TRBD2 (6 bases). This CDR3 is 13 amino acids long. Germline assignment: CDR1 MNHNY and CDR2 SVGAGI (reference sequence). Trimming removed 2 bases at V and 10 bases at J, with 12 bases between.

This clone came up a few times. The chain has TRBV7-9 and TRBJ1-1; no definite D call. Looked up from germline, CDR1 is SEHNR and CDR2 is FQNEAQ (reference sequence). The CDR3 is 13 residues long. V was shortened by 1 base and J by 3 bases, with 6 bases between the two germline ends. The CDR3 reads CASSLGQYTEAFF. CDR3 DNA: TGTGCCAGCAGCTTAGGCCAGTACACTGAAGCTTTCTTT.

This chain joins TRBV19 and TRBJ1-1; D is unresolved. The CDR3 spans 16 residues. V was clipped by 7 bases and J by 2 bases, with 20 bases between them. Germline CDR1 LNHDA, CDR2 SQIVND (reference sequence). The CDR3 region has the DNA TGTGCCAGTACCCCTCGAATCGGAGGCACTAACACTGAAGCTTTCTTT. This codes for CASTPRIGGTNTEAFF.

In its sample, this clone was seen a few times. The chain has TRBV28 and TRBJ1-1; TRBD1 might be the D (6 bases). The length of the CDR3 is 15 residues. Germline V gives CDR1 MDHEN, CDR2 SYDVKM. V was shortened by 5 bases and J by 5 bases, with 18 bases between the two germline ends. CDR3 amino acids: CASSIKTGFLTEAFF. The CDR3 DNA reads as TGTGCCAGCAGTATCAAAACAGGGTTTTTGACTGAAGCTTTCTTT.

In its sample, this clone was seen a few times. The chain carries TRBV5-1 and TRBJ1-2, with no clear D. The germline CDR1 and CDR2 sequences are SGHRS and YFSETQ. This CDR3 region has 13 residues. The ends were cut back, 1 base at V and 6 bases at J, with 10 bases in the middle. CDR3 sequence reads: CASSLTGRDGYTF. The DNA for the CDR3 is TGCGCCAGCAGCTTGACTGGGAGGGATGGCTACACCTTC.

This clone was seen a handful of times. The V gene is TRBV5-1, the J gene TRBJ1-4; 7 nucleotides line up with TRBD1. V lost 0 bases to trimming and J lost 7 bases; unmatched junction nucleotides: 6. This CDR3 has 15 residues. CDR1 and CDR2 from the germline V gene are SGHRS and YFSETQ. The DNA of the CDR3 is TGCGCCAGCAGCTTGGGTAGAGGGGGCGGTGAAAAACTGTTTTTT. It codes for CASSLGRGGGEKLFF.

The chain recombines TRBV6-5 with TRBJ2-3; TRBD1 is a possible D gene (5 bases). There are 12 residues in the CDR3. The V gene's germline CDR1 is MNHEY and CDR2 SVGAGI. Trimming stripped 5 bases from V and 4 bases from J, with 7 bases between. CDR3 residues: CASSRGADTQYF. CDR3 sequence (DNA): TGTGCCAGCAGTAGGGGTGCAGATACGCAGTATTTT.

This chain uses TRBV28 with TRBJ1-2, with TRBD1 matching over 12 bases. This CDR3 contains 16 residues. J was trimmed by 6 bases and V by 5 bases; bases with no gene match: 10. Germline V gives CDR1 MDHEN, CDR2 SYDVKM. CDR3 nucleotide sequence: TGTGCCAGCAGTCTCTTTACCGGGACAGGGGGCGATGGCTACACCTTC. Amino acid sequence: CASSLFTGTGGDGYTF.

This clone was seen only a few times. The rearrangement joins TRBV6-6 to TRBJ1-5; 8 bases fit TRBD1. The germline CDR1 and CDR2 sequences are MNHNY and SVGAGI (reference sequence). The CDR3 runs to 15 residues. J lost 4 bases, V lost 7 bases, and 9 bases had no gene match. The CDR3 here is CASNTQGAVNQPQHF. CDR3 in DNA: TGTGCCAGCAACACTCAGGGGGCCGTTAATCAGCCCCAGCATTTT.

The chain joins TRBV2 to TRBJ1-5, with TRBD1 identical over 11 bases. Losses at the gene ends were 3 bases for V and 9 bases for J; bases not matched to a gene: 7. The germline V gene has CDR1 SNHLY and CDR2 FYNNEI. The CDR3 has 15 residues. In DNA form, the CDR3 reads TGTGCCAGCAGTGAGGGGAGGACAGGGGGCTTGCCCCAGCATTTT. Translating it yields CASSEGRTGGLPQHF.

This clone occurred a few times. The chain couples TRBV15 to TRBJ2-7, with TRBD1 matching over 9 bases. Germline CDR1 reads LNHNV; CDR2 reads YYDKDF (reference sequence). The CDR3 runs 14 residues. V gave up 3 bases and J gave up 3 bases; unmatched junction bases: 3. CDR3 DNA: TGTGCCACCAGCAGGGACAGGGGAGACTACGAGCAGTACTTC. As protein: CATSRDRGDYEQYF.

A few counts support this clone. The chain has TRBV7-9 and TRBJ2-7, with TRBD1 as a possible D gene (6 bases). Germline V lookup: CDR1 SEHNR, CDR2 FQNEAQ (reference sequence). The CDR3 has 13 residues. V shed 7 bases and J shed 4 bases, with 14 bases lying between them. The CDR3 nucleotides are TGTGCCAGCACCGCGCCAGGGGATTACGAGCAGTACTTC. This sequence encodes CASTAPGDYEQYF.